This TCR beta chain was retrieved from a study of blood T cells in healthy people across ages. This clonotype was picked up one time. The antigen is not known. This CDR3 has 14 residues. Trimming took off 7 bases at V and 5 bases at J, with 17 bases between the two ends. Germline V CDR1 and CDR2: MNHGY, SVAAGI. General study results and limits: Older individuals had lower TCR beta diversity per million T cells (the decline was roughly linear).

The use of a sample-barcoded 5' primer and a J-beta primer mix characterized a second PCR of 7 to 11 cycles. MiXCR, run by TCRdb on the 5' RACE reads, gives a single entry per CDR3 protein. The sample includes 700,000 to 900,000 distinct CDR3 sequences, about 26% of them seen just once. This same sample was also part of a study on T cells of mothers and their children.

This sequence joins TRBV6-9 and TRBJ2-5; D may match TRBD1 or TRBD2 (7 bases each). The TCR was taken from a boy between 10 and 17 years old in good health. The sample was blood. CDR3 region: CASTARQGGETQYF. In DNA, the CDR3 is TGTGCCAGCACAGCTCGACAGGGAGGGGAGACCCAGTACTTC.